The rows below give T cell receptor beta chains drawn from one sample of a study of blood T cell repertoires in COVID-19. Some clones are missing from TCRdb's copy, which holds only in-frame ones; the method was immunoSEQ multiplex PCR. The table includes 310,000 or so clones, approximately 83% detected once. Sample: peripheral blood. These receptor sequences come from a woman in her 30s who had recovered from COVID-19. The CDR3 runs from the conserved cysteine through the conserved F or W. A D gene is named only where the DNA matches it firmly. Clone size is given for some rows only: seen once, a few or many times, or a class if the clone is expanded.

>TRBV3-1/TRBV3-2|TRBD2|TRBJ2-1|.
TGTGCCAGCAGCCCCCATACGAGCGGGGGCCCCATGGTCAGTCAGGAGCAGTTCTTC
CASSPHTSGGPMVSQEQFF
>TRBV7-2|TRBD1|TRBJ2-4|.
TGTGCCAGCAGCAAGTCCGGGACAGGGGTTGACATTCAGTACTTC
CASSKSGTGVDIQYF
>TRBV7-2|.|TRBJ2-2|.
TGTGCCAGCAGCTCGCCCCCACCAACAGAGCGGCAGAACACCGGGGAGCTGTTTTTT
CASSSPPPTERQNTGELFF
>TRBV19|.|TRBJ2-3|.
TGTGCCAGTAGTATAGGTACCGGGATGGAAGATACGCAGTATTTT
CASSIGTGMEDTQYF
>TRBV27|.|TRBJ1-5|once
TGTGCCAGCAGTTTCGCAGGGCTATGGAATCAGCCCCAGCATTTT
CASSFAGLWNQPQHF
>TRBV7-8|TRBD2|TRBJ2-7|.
TGTGCCAGCAGCCCCCAGGGACTAGCGGGAGACTCCTACGAGCAGTACTTC
CASSPQGLAGDSYEQYF
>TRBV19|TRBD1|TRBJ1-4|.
TGTGCCAGTAGAGGGGGCGAGTCGGAAAAACTGTTTTTT
CASRGGESEKLFF
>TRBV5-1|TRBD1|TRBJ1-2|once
TGCGCCAGCAGCTCCGGGACAGGGGGCGCCTCTAACTATGGCTACACCTTC
CASSSGTGGASNYGYTF
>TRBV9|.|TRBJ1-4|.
TGTGCCAGCAGCGGGGCGGGGGCCCCTAATGAAAAACTGTTTTTT
CASSGAGAPNEKLFF
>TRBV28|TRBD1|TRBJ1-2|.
TGTGCCAGCAGTTTAGGTGGCCGTGGGGGACAGGGGTACGGCTACACCTTC
CASSLGGRGGQGYGYTF
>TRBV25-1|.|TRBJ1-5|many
TGTGCCAGCAGTGATTGGGGAGATCAGCCCCAGCATTTT
CASSDWGDQPQHF
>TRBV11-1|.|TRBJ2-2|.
TGTGCCAGCAGCTTAGAATACAGGGCCAACACCGGGGAGCTGTTTTTT
CASSLEYRANTGELFF
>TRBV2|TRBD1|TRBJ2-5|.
TGTGCCAGCATTATGGGACAGGCGTACCAAGAGACCCAGTACTTC
CASIMGQAYQETQYF
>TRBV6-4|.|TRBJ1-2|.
TGTGCCAGCAGCCATGAGGGGGATGGCTACACCTTC
CASSHEGDGYTF
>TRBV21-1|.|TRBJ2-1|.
TGTGCCAGCAAAAACCCCGGCGGGAGGGCCGTGGATGAGCAGTTCTTC
CASKNPGGRAVDEQFF
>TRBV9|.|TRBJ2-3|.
TGTGCCAGCACGGGGGACGACACAGATACGCAGTATTTT
CASTGDDTDTQYF
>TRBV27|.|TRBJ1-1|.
TGTGCCAGCATAGCACTTCAGGGATTGGGTGAAGCTTTCTTT
CASIALQGLGEAFF
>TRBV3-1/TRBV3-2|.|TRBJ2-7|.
TGTGCCAGCAGCCAGGTCCCGGACGAGCAGTACTTC
CASSQVPDEQYF
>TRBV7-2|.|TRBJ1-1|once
TGTGCCAGCAGTTACGACGGGGAGAACACTGAAGCTTTCTTT
CASSYDGENTEAFF
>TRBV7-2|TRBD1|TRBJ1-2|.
TGTGCCAGCAGAACCACAGGGGTTTGGAGCTATGGCTACACCTTC
CASRTTGVWSYGYTF
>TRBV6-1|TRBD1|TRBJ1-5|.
TGTGCCAGCAGTGGGGGACAGAACTCTCTTAGCAATCAGCCCCAGCATTTT
CASSGGQNSLSNQPQHF
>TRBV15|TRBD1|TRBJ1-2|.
TGTGCCGCGGGACAGTCCAACTATGGCTACACCTTC
CAAGQSNYGYTF
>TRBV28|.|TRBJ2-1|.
TGTGCCAGCAGTTTCGGGAGTGCCAATGAGCAGTTCTTC
CASSFGSANEQFF
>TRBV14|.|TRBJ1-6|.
TGTGCCAGCAGCTCCCAACAGCGGCTAAATTCACCCCTCCACTTT
CASSSQQRLNSPLHF
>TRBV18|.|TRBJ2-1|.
TGTGCCAGCTCACCGGCGGAGGATGAGCAGTTCTTC
CASSPAEDEQFF
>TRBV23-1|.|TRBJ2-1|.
TGCGCCAGCAGTCAATCCGACAATCAAACCTCCTACAATGAGCAGTTCTTC
CASSQSDNQTSYNEQFF
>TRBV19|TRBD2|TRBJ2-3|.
TGTGCCAGTAGTACCGGGAGGACAGATACGCAGTATTTT
CASSTGRTDTQYF
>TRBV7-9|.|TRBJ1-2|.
TGTGCCAGCAGCTCCGGGGTCCTCTATGGCTACACCTTC
CASSSGVLYGYTF
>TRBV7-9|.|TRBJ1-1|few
TGTGCCAGCAGCTCCGGGGGTGTTGAAGCTTTCTTT
CASSSGGVEAFF
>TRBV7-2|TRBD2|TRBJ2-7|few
TGTGCCAGCAGCTTCCGACTAGCGGCCTACGAGCAGTACTTC
CASSFRLAAYEQYF
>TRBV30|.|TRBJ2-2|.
TGTGCCTGGCACGAGTATACCGGGGAGCTGTTTTTT
CAWHEYTGELFF
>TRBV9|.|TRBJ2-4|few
TGTGCCAGCAGCGTAGGGGGCGACGGAAACATTCAGTACTTC
CASSVGGDGNIQYF
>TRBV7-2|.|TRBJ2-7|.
TGTGCCAGCAGCTACGAGATCTACGAGCAGTACTTC
CASSYEIYEQYF
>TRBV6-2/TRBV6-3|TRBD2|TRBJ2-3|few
TGTGCCAGCAGTTGGACTAGCGACACAGATACGCAGTATTTT
CASSWTSDTDTQYF
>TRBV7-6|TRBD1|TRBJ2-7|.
TGTGCCAGCACCGCACCGGGACAGGGGGTATGCGAGCAGTACTTC
CASTAPGQGVCEQYF
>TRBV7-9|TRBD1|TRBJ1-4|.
TGTGCCAGCAGCTCTACAGGGGGTGGTGGCGAAAAACTGTTTTTT
CASSSTGGGGEKLFF
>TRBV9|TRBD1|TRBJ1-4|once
TGTGCCAGCAGATGGGACAGGGAGGGTGCAGCTAATGAAAAACTGTTTTTT
CASRWDREGAANEKLFF
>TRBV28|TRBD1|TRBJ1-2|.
TGTGCCAGCAGTAGAAGACCGACAGGGGAAAACACCTTC
CASSRRPTGENTF
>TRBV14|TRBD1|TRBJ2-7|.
TGTGCCAGCAGCCAAGTAGGAGGACAGGGCTCCTACGAGCAGTACTTC
CASSQVGGQGSYEQYF
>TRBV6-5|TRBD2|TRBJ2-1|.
TGTGCCAGCAGTTACGTCGGGGGGGCGGCGGGAAATGAGCAGTTCTTC
CASSYVGGAAGNEQFF
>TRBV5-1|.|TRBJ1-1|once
TGCGCCAGCAGCTTAACACAAACGAACACTGAAGCTTTCTTT
CASSLTQTNTEAFF
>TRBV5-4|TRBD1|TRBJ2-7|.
TGTGCCAGCAGCGGGACAGGGAGCATGCCCTACGAGCAGTACTTC
CASSGTGSMPYEQYF
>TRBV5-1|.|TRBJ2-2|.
TGCGCCAGCAGCTTGGTGGAGGCCTTGACCGGGGAGCTGTTTTTT
CASSLVEALTGELFF
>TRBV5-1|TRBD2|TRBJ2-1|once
TGCGCCAGCAGCTCAAGACCGGGACTAGCATTGTACAATGAGCAGTTCTTC
CASSSRPGLALYNEQFF
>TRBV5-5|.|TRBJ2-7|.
TGTGCCAGCAGCCGGGCGGGGCTATACGAGCAGTACTTC
CASSRAGLYEQYF
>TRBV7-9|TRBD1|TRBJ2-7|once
TGTGCCAGCAGCATGACAGGGCCCTACGAGCAGTACTTC
CASSMTGPYEQYF
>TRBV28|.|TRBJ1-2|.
TGTGCCAGCAGTTTACAGGGTAGCTATGGCTACACCTTC
CASSLQGSYGYTF
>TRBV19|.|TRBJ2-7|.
TGTGCCAGTGGGGACAACTCCTACGAGCAGTACTTC
CASGDNSYEQYF
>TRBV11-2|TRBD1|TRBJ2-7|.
TGTGCCAGCAGCTCTAGACAGGGGGTAGGCTACGAGCAGTACTTC
CASSSRQGVGYEQYF
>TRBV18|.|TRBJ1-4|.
TGTGCCAGCTCACTTACCCCTTTACCCGACAGGAAACAAACTAATGAAAAACTGTTTTTT
CASSLTPLPDRKQTNEKLFF
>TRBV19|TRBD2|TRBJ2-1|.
TGTGCCAGTAGTCCCCGTAGCGGGAGGGTCCATGAGCAGTTCTTC
CASSPRSGRVHEQFF
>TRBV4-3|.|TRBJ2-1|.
TGCGCCAGCAGCCAAGAGAGGCGTGGCTACAATGAGCAGTTCTTC
CASSQERRGYNEQFF
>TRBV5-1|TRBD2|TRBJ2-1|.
TGCGCCAGCAGCTTGTTTCCTAGCGGGGGTCTTTTCCTTTACAATGAGCAGTTCTTC
CASSLFPSGGLFLYNEQFF
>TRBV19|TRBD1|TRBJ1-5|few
TGTGCCAGTAGTATTACAGGGGATCAGCCCCAGCATTTT
CASSITGDQPQHF
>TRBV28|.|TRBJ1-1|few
TGTGCCAGCAGTCTGAGACAGACTGAAGCTTTCTTT
CASSLRQTEAFF
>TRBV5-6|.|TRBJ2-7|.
TGTGCCAGCAGCCATTTTTACAGGGTGCGGGAGCAGTACTTC
CASSHFYRVREQYF
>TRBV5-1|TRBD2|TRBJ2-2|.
TGCGCCAGCAGTACCTTGACTAGCGGGAATACCGGGGAGCTGTTTTTT
CASSTLTSGNTGELFF
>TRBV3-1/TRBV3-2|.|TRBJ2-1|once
TGTGCCAGCAGCGGACAGTCCTACAATGAGCAGTTCTTC
CASSGQSYNEQFF
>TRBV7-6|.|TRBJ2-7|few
TGTGCCAGCAGCTCGATCGAACTCCGGGACAAGACCTACGAGCAGTACTTC
CASSSIELRDKTYEQYF
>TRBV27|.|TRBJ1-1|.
TGTGCCAGCAGCCCAAGGGAGATGAACACTGAAGCTTTCTTT
CASSPREMNTEAFF